What follows are 32 T cell receptor beta chains derived from one specimen sequenced in a study of T cell changes during pregnancy in multiple sclerosis (dated by TCRdb to between 2018 and 2020). Library preparation employed the immunoSEQ multiplex PCR assay. Here the immuneACCESS table is served through TCRdb, limited to in-frame sequences with V and J called. Missing clones are a known gap in these copies; in checked studies unresolved V genes cover under half, and the rest lacks a known reason. Across this sample there are 70,000 to 85,000 clones, with roughly 94% seen only once. The top ten clonotypes cover about 2.8% of the sample. This material consisted of peripheral blood, taken before pregnancy. These receptors were taken from a female donor with multiple sclerosis, enrolled in a pregnancy study.

A few counts support this clone. The V call is TRBV28, the J call TRBJ1-1; no definite D call. The CDR3 consists of 12 residues. V was cut by 7 bases and J by 6 bases, with 12 bases left in between. Looked up from germline, CDR1 is MDHEN and CDR2 is SYDVKM. CDR3 sequence reads: CASISVNSEAFF. In nucleotides, the CDR3 is TGTGCCAGCATTAGTGTGAATTCTGAAGCTTTCTTT.

V is TRBV6-6 and J is TRBJ1-2, with 7 nucleotides matching TRBD1. This CDR3 comprises 13 residues. In germline, CDR1 is MNHNY, CDR2 SVGAGI (reference sequence). J lost 8 bases, V lost 8 bases, and 11 bases had no gene match. The CDR3 reads CASSTGTVPGYTF. CDR3 nucleotide sequence: TGTGCCAGCTCCACCGGGACAGTTCCAGGCTACACCTTC.

The chain couples TRBV7-9 to TRBJ1-4, with 8 positions matching TRBD1. The length of the CDR3 is 13 residues. Germline V CDR1 and CDR2: SEHNR, FQNEAQ (reference sequence). J lost 5 bases, V lost 9 bases, and 5 bases had no gene match. The CDR3 coding sequence is TGTGCCAGTAGAAGACAGGGGAATGAAAAACTGTTTTTT. It specifies CASRRQGNEKLFF. The complete variable domain, with remaining parts taken from reference TRBV7-9 and TRBJ1-4, reads DTGVSQNPRHKITKRGQNVTFRCDPISEHNRLYWYRQTLGQGPEFLTYFQNEAQLEKSRLLSDRFSAERPKGSFSTLEIQRTEQGDSAMYLCASRRQGNEKLFFGSGTQLSVL.

The rearrangement uses TRBV15 and TRBJ2-7, with 8 bases that match TRBD2. The CDR3 has 14 residues. After removal of 8 bases from V and 3 bases from J, the junction contained 9 bases not matched to a gene. Germline CDR1 is LNHNV and CDR2 is YYDKDF (reference sequence). The CDR3 sequence is CATGMSGGFYEQYF. The DNA for the CDR3 is TGTGCCACCGGGATGAGCGGGGGATTCTACGAGCAGTACTTC.

V gene TRBV5-1 combines with J gene TRBJ2-1; D may be TRBD2 (7 bases). Germline assignment: CDR1 SGHRS and CDR2 YFSETQ. This CDR3 is built from 13 residues. V was trimmed by 5 bases and J by 14 bases, leaving 20 bases between them. CDR3 protein: CASSLIAGRGEFF. The CDR3, as DNA: TGCGCCAGCAGTCTTATAGCGGGTAGGGGGGAGTTCTTC.

CDR3: CASSLLVTGGMTQYF. The CDR3 DNA follows: TGTGCCAGCAGTTTATTGGTCACAGGGGGCATGACCCAGTACTTC. The chain joins TRBV28 to TRBJ2-5, with 9 positions matching TRBD1. The CDR3 contains 15 residues. Trimming took 1 base from V and 7 from J; bases not matched to a gene: 7. Germline V gene data show CDR1 as MDHEN and CDR2 as SYDVKM.

This clone was seen a single time. The chain has TRBV11-2 and TRBJ2-7; a weak D match, TRBD1 (6 bases). Trimming shortened V by 4 bases and J by 0 bases, and 25 bases separated the two germline ends. Germline CDR1 reads SGHAT; CDR2 reads FQNNGV. The length of the CDR3 is 19 residues. The DNA of the CDR3 is TGTGCCAGCAGCTCAATTCTTAGATTCGTGACAGGTCTCTCCTACGAGCAGTACTTC. Its protein is CASSSILRFVTGLSYEQYF.

The chain carries TRBV7-9 and TRBJ1-2; D perhaps matches TRBD1 (6 bases). V shed 5 bases and J shed 1 base, with 8 bases lying between them. Germline CDR1 and CDR2: SEHNR and FQNEAQ (reference sequence). The CDR3 spans 13 residues. As DNA, the CDR3 is TGTGCCAGCAGCGCACAGGGTAACTATGGCTACACCTTC. Translation gives CASSAQGNYGYTF.

V is TRBV11-1 and J is TRBJ2-5; 8 bases are a match to TRBD2. This CDR3 has 18 amino acids. The germline V gene has CDR1 SGHAT and CDR2 FQDESV (reference sequence). V lost 4 bases to trimming and J lost 2 bases; unmatched junction nucleotides: 15. CDR3 sequence (DNA): TGTGCCAGCAGCTCCCCCAAGCGGGAGCCAAGTTTTCAAGAGACCCAGTACTTC. Translated, it gives CASSSPKREPSFQETQYF.

CDR3 region: CASSMGRGTEAFF. The CDR3 DNA reads TGTGCCAGCAGTATGGGCCGGGGCACTGAAGCTTTCTTT. The chain couples TRBV28 to TRBJ1-1; D remains ambiguous. The CDR3 runs to 13 residues. CDR1 is MDHEN and CDR2 is SYDVKM in the germline V gene. V dropped 5 bases and J dropped 4 bases, with 11 bases sitting between them.

The rearrangement links TRBV19 to TRBJ2-5, with D maybe TRBD2 (6 bases). Germline-derived CDR1 and CDR2 are LNHDA and SQIVND (reference sequence). This CDR3 region has 14 residues. Trimming cost V 7 bases and J 5 bases, with 17 bases left between them. CDR3 loop: CASTPGLWGETQYF. The CDR3, as DNA: TGTGCCAGTACCCCGGGACTCTGGGGGGAGACCCAGTACTTC.

V usage is TRBV6-5 and J usage is TRBJ1-1, with D perhaps matching TRBD1 (6 bases). The CDR3 extends over 14 amino acids. V was clipped by 2 bases and J by 4 bases, with 11 bases between them. Germline CDR1 reads MNHEY; CDR2 reads SVGAGI. The CDR3 spells CASSYQGSSTEAFF. CDR3 coding DNA: TGTGCCAGCAGTTACCAGGGGTCCAGCACTGAAGCTTTCTTT.

In the case of this clone: Relative to the germline gene, one junction end is altered; a read error may explain this. This chain links TRBV18 with TRBJ2-1, with a possible D match to TRBD2 (6 bases). The germline CDR1 and CDR2 sequences are KGHSH and LQKENI. The CDR3 is 13 amino acids. CDR3 residues: CASAGDSNNEQFF. The CDR3 DNA is TGTGCCAGCGCTGGGGACTCCAACAATGAGCAGTTCTTC.

The chain combines TRBV23-1 with TRBJ2-6; 9 bases match TRBD1. TRBV23-1 is an ORF; its function is uncertain. V shed 0 bases and J 2 bases; nucleotides not matched to a gene: 5. CDR3 length: 18 residues. The CDR3 loop is CASSQSTGGLAGANVLTF. The CDR3, as DNA: TGCGCCAGCAGTCAATCTACAGGGGGCTTGGCTGGGGCCAACGTCCTGACTTTC.

The V and J genes are TRBV9 and TRBJ2-2; the D gene is possibly TRBD2 (6 bases). The V end was cut by 0 bases, the J end by 0 bases, with 9 bases between. This CDR3 comprises 16 residues. In germline, CDR1 is SGDLS, CDR2 YYNGEE. The CDR3 region is CASSVAGATNTGELFF. The CDR3 DNA is TGTGCCAGCAGCGTAGCGGGAGCCACGAACACCGGGGAGCTGTTTTTT.

The chain combines TRBV2 with TRBJ2-1, with D perhaps TRBD2 (6 bases). This CDR3 comprises 13 residues. The ends were cut back, 5 bases at V and 8 bases at J, with 13 bases in the middle. Germline values: CDR1 SNHLY, CDR2 FYNNEI. The DNA of the CDR3 is TGTGCCAGCAGTCGGGACTCCCCTGATGAGCAGTTCTTC. It encodes CASSRDSPDEQFF.

V gene TRBV28 combines with J gene TRBJ2-5, with TRBD1 identical over 7 bases. V lost 7 bases to trimming and J lost 0 bases; unmatched junction nucleotides: 11. Germline assignment: CDR1 MDHEN and CDR2 SYDVKM. The CDR3 has 16 amino acids. CDR3 sequence: CASIKQGDDHQETQYF. The DNA for the CDR3 is TGTGCCAGCATCAAGCAGGGGGACGATCACCAAGAGACCCAGTACTTC. The whole variable domain, filled in from reference TRBV28 and TRBJ2-5, reads DVKVTQSSRYLVKRTGEKVFLECVQDMDHENMFWYRQDPGLGLRLIYFSYDVKMKEKGDIPEGYSVSREKKERFSLILESASTNQTSMYLCASIKQGDDHQETQYFGPGTRLLVL.

The chain recombines TRBV29-1 with TRBJ2-7, with a possible D match to TRBD2 (6 bases). With 7 bases removed from V and 7 bases from J, the gap between germline ends came to 20 bases. Germline CDR1 reads SQVTM; CDR2 reads ANQGSEA. The CDR3 is 13 amino acids. Written as DNA, the CDR3 is TGCAGCGGGGGGGTAGGGCTCGCGGGGGAGCAGTACTTC. It encodes CSGGVGLAGEQYF.

This chain connects TRBV6-5 to TRBJ2-1; D is unresolved. The CDR3 is 13 residues long. V was shortened by 0 bases and J by 7 bases, with 7 bases between the two germline ends. CDR1 MNHEY and CDR2 SVGAGI come from the germline V gene. CDR3 amino acids: CASSYSTGNEQFF. In DNA form, the CDR3 reads TGTGCCAGCAGTTACTCGACCGGGAATGAGCAGTTCTTC.

V gene TRBV7-8 combines with J gene TRBJ1-3; the D gene is possibly TRBD1 (6 bases). This CDR3 spans 15 amino acids. V was pared by 5 bases and J by 2 bases, with 13 bases between. The germline V gene has CDR1 SGHVS and CDR2 FQNEAQ. The CDR3 loop is CASSPAGTTGNTIYF. The CDR3 coding sequence is TGTGCCAGCAGCCCGGCAGGGACAACTGGAAACACCATATATTTT.

Worth noting for this clone: Sequence at one end of the junction differs from germline and may be a read error. The chain recombines TRBV9 with TRBJ2-1; 7 bases map to TRBD2. Looked up from germline, CDR1 is SGDLS and CDR2 is YYNGEE. The CDR3 sequence is 17 residues long. CDR3 nucleotides: TGTGCCAGCAGCGGCTCTCAAGGGAGGGAAGGCGGGAGATTTTCGGTCTTC. This sequence encodes CASSGSQGREGGRFSVF.

Concerning this clone itself: Mismatch with germline at one junction end may stem from a read error. This chain links TRBV7-7 with TRBJ2-3, with a possible D match to TRBD2 (5 bases). The CDR3 runs 15 residues. Looked up from germline, CDR1 is SSHAT and CDR2 is FNYEAQ (reference sequence). This CDR3 reads CASSYVSGIVDTQYF. In nucleotides, the CDR3 is TGTGCTAGCAGCTACGTATCGGGAATTGTCGATACGCAGTATTTT.

The CDR3 nucleotides are TGTGCCAGCAGTTTTATCCTAGCGCAGTACGAGCAGTACTTC. Translation gives CASSFILAQYEQYF. This chain joins TRBV28 and TRBJ2-7; tentatively, D is TRBD2 (6 bases). The V gene lost 3 bases and the J gene lost 4 bases, with 13 bases spanning the gap. This CDR3 is built from 14 residues. In germline, CDR1 is MDHEN, CDR2 SYDVKM.

In this sample, this clone turned up once. V is TRBV5-6 and J is TRBJ2-3, with 10 bases fitting TRBD1. Germline trimming cut 4 bases from V and 4 bases from J; bases unmatched to any gene: 12. Germline assignment: CDR1 SGHDT and CDR2 YYEEEE. The CDR3 loop spans 17 amino acids. CDR3 bases: TGTGCCAGCAGCCCGCAGGGCCGGGACAGGGGCCCAGATACGCAGTATTTT. This translates into CASSPQGRDRGPDTQYF. The variable domain in full, with the rest retrieved from reference TRBV5-6 and TRBJ2-3, is DAGVTQSPTHLIKTRGQQVTLRCSPKSGHDTVSWYQQALGQGPQFIFQYYEEEERQRGNFPDRFSGHQFPNYSSELNVNALLLGDSALYLCASSPQGRDRGPDTQYFGPGTRLTVL.

The rearrangement links TRBV5-4 to TRBJ2-6; D might be TRBD2 (6 bases). V was trimmed by 10 bases and J by 0 bases, leaving 20 bases between them. Germline assignment: CDR1 SGHNT and CDR2 YYREEE (reference sequence). CDR3 length: 17 amino acids. The CDR3 sequence is CASHYGAGSSGANVLTF. The CDR3 DNA sequence: TGTGCCTCCCACTATGGAGCGGGCTCCTCTGGGGCCAACGTCCTGACTTTC.

V usage is TRBV28 and J usage is TRBJ2-7; D is ambiguous. The V end lost 5 bases, the J end lost 4 bases, and 9 bases lay between the germline ends. Germline V gene lookup returns CDR1 MDHEN and CDR2 SYDVKM. This CDR3 is built from 12 residues. The CDR3 sequence is CASSTKLYEQYF. For the CDR3, the DNA is TGTGCCAGCAGTACTAAACTGTACGAGCAGTACTTC.

This rearrangement joins TRBV7-2 to TRBJ1-3; no clear D. Germline V gives CDR1 SGHTA, CDR2 FQGNSA. The CDR3 consists of 13 residues. With 3 bases removed from V and 4 bases from J, the gap between germline ends came to 7 bases. The CDR3 reads CASSFKEGNTIYF. For the CDR3, the DNA is TGTGCCAGCAGCTTCAAAGAGGGAAACACCATATATTTT.

The V call is TRBV27, the J call TRBJ2-7, with TRBD2 identical over 9 bases. J gave up 5 bases and V 3 bases, and 11 bases lay outside the gene matches. Per the germline V gene, CDR1 is MNHEY and CDR2 is SMNVEV (reference sequence). CDR3 size: 16 residues. CDR3 sequence reads: CASSFLLAGGPHEQYF. CDR3 DNA sequence: TGTGCCAGCAGTTTTCTCCTGGCGGGAGGGCCCCACGAGCAGTACTTC.

The CDR3 protein is CASSLAPGKTGELFF. The CDR3 DNA sequence: TGTGCCAGCAGCTTAGCTCCAGGGAAGACCGGGGAGCTGTTTTTT. V is TRBV7-8 and J is TRBJ2-2; TRBD1 is a possible D gene (5 bases). Trimming stripped 0 bases from V and 5 bases from J, with 10 bases between. CDR1 and CDR2 from the germline V gene are SGHVS and FQNEAQ. The CDR3 is 15 amino acids.

The chain uses TRBV6-1 and TRBJ1-3; 9 nucleotides agree with TRBD1. Germline-derived CDR1 and CDR2 are MNHNS and SASEGT. This CDR3 spans 15 amino acids. Trimming removed 2 bases from V and 4 bases from J; junction bases left unmatched: 3. CDR3 nucleotides: TGTGCCAGCAGTGAACGGACAGGGGAAGGAAACACCATATATTTT. Protein sequence: CASSERTGEGNTIYF.

The chain carries TRBV7-2 and TRBJ1-1, with TRBD1 matching 9 bases. The CDR3 consists of 19 residues. J lost 5 bases, V lost 4 bases, and 20 bases had no gene match. The V gene's germline CDR1 is SGHTA and CDR2 FQGNSA. The CDR3 DNA sequence: TGTGCCAGCAGCTCCTCTCCTACAGGGGGCTATCCTGAGGGGACTGAAGCTTTCTTT. Amino acids: CASSSSPTGGYPEGTEAFF.

The rearrangement uses TRBV6-4 and TRBJ1-2; D is uncertain. The V and J ends lost 5 bases and 4 bases respectively, with 14 bases between them. The CDR3 has 14 residues. CDR1 and CDR2 from the germline V gene are MRHNA and SNTAGT. The CDR3 sequence: CASSSQAYGYGYTF. DNA for the CDR3: TGTGCCAGCAGTTCCCAGGCTTATGGCTATGGCTACACCTTC.